Shown below are 11 T cell receptor beta chains from a single sample sequenced in a study of T cells in Graves' hyperthyroidism and ophthalmopathy. It was RNA transcripts that yielded the amplified TCR beta CDR3 regions. The primer set for the first-round RT-PCR of the TCR CDR3 was HTBI. Each CDR3 protein is one row after TCRdb ran MiXCR on the multiplex PCR reads. This table holds under 400,000 distinct CDR3 sequences, roughly 13% found once. Material for sequencing was blood. The receptors here all came from a woman aged 18 to 35 with Graves' hyperthyroidism.

V is TRBV5-1 and J is TRBJ2-1; weak D call: TRBD2 (7 bases). Germline CDR1 reads SGHRS; CDR2 reads YFSETQ. V lost 0 bases to trimming and J lost 3 bases, with 13 bases between them. The CDR3 has 16 residues. CDR3 in amino acids: CASSLEGGGHYNEQFF. The CDR3 DNA sequence: TGCGCCAGCAGCTTGGAAGGCGGGGGACACTACAATGAGCAGTTCTTC.

This clonotype was counted at least ten times. The CDR3 sequence: CASSLARQVSNQPQHF. The CDR3 DNA reads TGTGCCAGCAGTCTTGCACGACAGGTCAGCAATCAGCCCCAGCATTTT. The chain joins TRBV2 to TRBJ1-5, with a possible D match to TRBD1 (6 bases). Trimming cost V 5 bases and J 1 base, with 15 bases left between them. CDR1 SNHLY and CDR2 FYNNEI come from the germline V gene. The length of the CDR3 is 16 residues.

This clonotype was counted between two and nine times. The genes are TRBV29-1 and TRBJ1-1; D call uncertain. CDR3 length equals 10 residues. V was clipped by 3 bases and J by 3 bases, with 2 bases between them. Germline V CDR1 and CDR2: SQVTM, ANQGSEA. The CDR3 is CSVEDTEAFF. The CDR3 nucleotides read TGCAGCGTTGAGGACACTGAAGCTTTCTTT.

This clonotype was picked up many times. The chain combines TRBV4-3 with TRBJ2-7; the D is unclear. Trimming removed 1 base at V and 6 bases at J, with 10 bases between. CDR1 is LGHNA, CDR2 YSLEER, per germline. The CDR3 extends over 13 amino acids. CDR3 in amino acids: CASSQGIQSEQYF. The CDR3 region has the DNA TGCGCCAGCAGCCAAGGGATTCAGAGCGAGCAGTACTTC.

This clonotype has ten or more counts. The CDR3 nucleotides read TGTGCCAGCTCACCACAGGGGACAGGGGCAGGCCAGCCCCAGCATTTT. Its translation is CASSPQGTGAGQPQHF. The rearrangement links TRBV18 to TRBJ1-5; 10 bases map to TRBD1. CDR1 is KGHSH, CDR2 LQKENI, per germline. V lost 1 base to trimming and J lost 7 bases; unmatched junction nucleotides: 7. The CDR3 totals 16 residues.

This clonotype has more than one count but fewer than ten. The chain links TRBV7-9 to TRBJ2-3; D is uncertain. This CDR3 contains 16 residues. Per the germline V gene, CDR1 is SEHNR and CDR2 is FQNEAQ (reference sequence). V was clipped by 5 bases and J by 1 base, with 16 bases between them. CDR3 sequence reads: CASSPGPSGGTDTQYF. The CDR3 region has the DNA TGTGCCAGCAGCCCAGGTCCCTCAGGTGGCACAGATACGCAGTATTTT.

The chain employs TRBV6-1 and TRBJ2-1; TRBD1 matches at 10 bases. With 6 bases clipped from V and 8 bases from J, the junction kept 10 bases outside the gene matches. CDR3 size: 15 residues. Germline V lookup: CDR1 MNHNS, CDR2 SASEGT. The DNA of the CDR3 is TGTGCCAGCAGCCTGGGACAGGGGACAGACTATGAGCAGTTCTTC. This encodes CASSLGQGTDYEQFF.

This clonotype has at least ten counts. The chain recombines TRBV7-6 with TRBJ2-7; D is uncertain. The CDR3 runs to 16 residues. Trimming took 1 base from V and 6 from J, leaving 19 bases between them. Germline CDR1 reads SGHVS; CDR2 reads FNYEAQ. CDR3 sequence: CASSLGRYPPVGEQYF. As DNA, the CDR3 is TGTGCCAGCAGCTTAGGACGGTACCCGCCCGTCGGCGAGCAGTACTTC.

This clonotype was counted at least ten times. The chain couples TRBV5-5 to TRBJ1-3; D possibly corresponds to TRBD1 (6 bases). V was clipped by 0 bases and J by 0 bases, with 7 bases between them. The CDR3 spans 15 residues. The germline V gene encodes CDR1 SGHKS and CDR2 YYEKEE (reference sequence). CDR3 region: CASSLAGASGNTIYF. In DNA form, the CDR3 reads TGTGCCAGCAGCTTGGCAGGGGCCTCTGGAAACACCATATATTTT.

In this sample, this clonotype turned up many times. The chain joins TRBV6-1 to TRBJ1-1, with D perhaps matching TRBD1 (5 bases). The CDR3 runs to 12 residues. Germline V gives CDR1 MNHNS, CDR2 SASEGT. The V and J ends lost 11 bases and 4 bases respectively, with 14 bases between them. The CDR3 loop is CAVGLGGTEAFF. CDR3 DNA sequence: TGTGCCGTTGGACTGGGGGGCACTGAAGCTTTCTTT.

The chain couples TRBV15 to TRBJ2-5; D gene uncertain. V was trimmed by 5 bases and J by 5 bases, leaving 18 bases between them. Germline CDR1 and CDR2: LNHNV and YYDKDF (reference sequence). The length of the CDR3 is 15 residues. The CDR3 coding sequence is TGTGCCACCAGCTCAAGGGTAGGGCTCGGGGAGACCCAGTACTTC. It codes for CATSSRVGLGETQYF.